A single T cell receptor (beta chain) is shown here with its context. This clone's antigen is unknown. No qualities accompany the bases; no much larger clone lies one base away. This sample is part of a study of T cells after yellow fever vaccination (dated 2019 in TCRdb). Study-wide context: The SMART-Seq v4 Ultra Low Input RNA kit was used to prepare libraries from fractions with low cell numbers. To track T-cell clones before and after primary and booster YFV17D yellow fever vaccination, bulk TCR alpha and beta repertoires were sequenced longitudinally. Two healthy male donors, one aged 18 to 30 and one aged 30 to 39 years, were included in the cohort. Blood was collected at multiple timepoints before and after primary and secondary immunization, and bulk PBMC replicates and cell subsets were isolated.

Sample treatment or condition, as interpreted from the label and publication: live attenuated yellow fever vaccine strain. At each blood-draw timepoint, two biological replicates of bulk PBMCs were collected. A standard Ficoll-Paque protocol was used to isolate PBMCs from peripheral blood. RNA was extracted with TriZol from bulk PBMCs, CD4 and CD8 fractions, and dextramer-positive and dextramer-negative fractions. The instrument given in TCRdb is Illumina NovaSeq 6000. TCR cDNA was synthesized by 5'RACE template switching, which introduced a universal primer site and unique molecular identifiers. Priming of cDNA synthesis was performed from both the TCR alpha and TCR beta constant segments. Library amplification involved two PCR steps, and the second step added sample barcodes and sequencing adapters. Libraries were sequenced on Illumina HiSeq 2500 (2x100 bp) or NovaSeq (2x150 bp). For the original study's pipeline: Demultiplexing of reads and collapsing into UMI consensus sequences were performed with MIGEC, and V(D)J alignment was carried out with MiXCR. Clonotypes responding to the vaccine were identified with edgeR on replicate PBMC samples, with the criteria of FDR below 0.01 and a log2 fold change above 5 up to day 15. Each bulk clonotype received a CD4 or CD8 identity based on whether the sequenced CD4 or CD8 repertoire contained that clonotype at higher abundance. The public reads were run again by TCRdb, first through fastp at Q25 and then through MiXCR, and only productive beta chains were kept. Rows are combined by CDR3 protein, so each entry shows the most common genes and DNA. It is TCRdb's table, rather than the study itself, that gives the V and J calls and clone size. The table for this sample lists about 340,000 distinct CDR3 sequences; approximately 4.2% of them were counted only once. Of the sample, 24% is held by the ten largest clones.

Unmatched junction bases come to 7, with V trimmed by 4 bases and J by 9 bases. The CDR3 runs 13 residues from the cysteine to the phenylalanine. Only CDR3 DNA remains: 39 bases, in frame from the first base. For CDR1 and CDR2, the germline V gene (reference sequence) lists GTSNPN and SVGIG. Summary of the overall study and its limitations: Most clones expanded after primary vaccination were re-detected after the booster (almost 98% of CD4 and about nine tenths of CD8), suggesting broad memory maintenance. A small fraction of clonotypes showed up in both the CD4 and CD8 compartments, probably as a result of convergent recombination. Because the study included only a couple of donors, the extent to which the findings can be generalized is limited. FACS-sorted repertoires could contain abundant contaminating clonotypes from the bulk population, so computational filtering was required. The secondary T-cell response was found to be weaker but faster than the primary response, with a peak reached on day 5 rather than on day 15.

In this chain, TRBV30 is recombined with TRBJ2-1; the junction holds 9 bases that match TRBD2. This clonotype was sampled from a young man who received the YFV17D yellow fever vaccine. Sequenced material: PBMCs, taken 5 days after the yellow fever booster vaccination. The CDR3: CAWTSGVFGEQFF. The DNA sequence follows: TGTGCCTGGACTAGCGGGGTTTTTGGTGAGCAGTTCTTC.